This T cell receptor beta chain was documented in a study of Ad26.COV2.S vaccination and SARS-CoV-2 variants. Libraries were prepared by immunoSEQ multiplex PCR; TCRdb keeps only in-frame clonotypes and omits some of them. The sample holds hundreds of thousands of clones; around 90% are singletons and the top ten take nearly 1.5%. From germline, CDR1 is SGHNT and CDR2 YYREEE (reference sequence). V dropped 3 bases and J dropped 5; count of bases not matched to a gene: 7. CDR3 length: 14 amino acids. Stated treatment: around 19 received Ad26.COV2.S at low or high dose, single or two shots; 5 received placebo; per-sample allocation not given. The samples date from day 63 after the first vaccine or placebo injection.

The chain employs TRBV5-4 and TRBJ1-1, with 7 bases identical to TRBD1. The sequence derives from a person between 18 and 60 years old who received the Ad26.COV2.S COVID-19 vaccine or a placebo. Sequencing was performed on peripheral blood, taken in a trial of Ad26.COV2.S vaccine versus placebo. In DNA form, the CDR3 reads TGTGCCAGCAGCTCAACAGGGGTCCGAACTGAAGCTTTCTTT. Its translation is CASSSTGVRTEAFF.